This entry concerns a single TCR beta chain. Each sample gave at least 7 million isolated PBMCs. These data belong to a study of blood T cells in healthy people across ages. It was with a sample-barcoded 5' primer and a J-beta primer mix that a second PCR of about 6 to 12 cycles was run. TCRdb recomputed calls from the 5' RACE reads with MiXCR, one row per CDR3 protein. The table includes around 1,000,000 distinct CDR3 sequences, about 23% detected once. The CDR3 extends over 13 amino acids. Germline V gene lookup returns CDR1 DFQATT and CDR2 SNEGSKA (reference sequence). The V end lost 6 bases, the J end lost 0 bases, and 9 bases lay between the germline ends. This sample was shared with a second study, whose subject was T cells of mothers and their children. According to that study: Over 8 million reads per mother and about 3 million per child were obtained.

The chain couples TRBV20-1 to TRBJ2-1, with no clear D. This sequence originates from a girl aged 2 to 10 in good health. Sample: blood. This chain's CDR3 is CSARYSSYNEQFF. CDR3 nucleotide sequence: TGCAGTGCCAGATACAGCTCCTACAATGAGCAGTTCTTC.